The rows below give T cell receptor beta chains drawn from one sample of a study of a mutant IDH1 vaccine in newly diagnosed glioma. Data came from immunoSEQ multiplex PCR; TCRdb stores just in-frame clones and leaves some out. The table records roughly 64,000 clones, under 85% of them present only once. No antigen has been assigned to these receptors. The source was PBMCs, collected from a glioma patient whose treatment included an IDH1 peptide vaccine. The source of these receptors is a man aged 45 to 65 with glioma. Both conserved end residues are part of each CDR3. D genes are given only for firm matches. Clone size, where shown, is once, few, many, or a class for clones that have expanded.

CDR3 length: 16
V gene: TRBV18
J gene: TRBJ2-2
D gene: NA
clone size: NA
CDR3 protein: CASSSQGGANTGELFF
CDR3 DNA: TGTGCCAGCTCCTCCCAGGGCGGGGCAAACACCGGGGAGCTGTTTTTT

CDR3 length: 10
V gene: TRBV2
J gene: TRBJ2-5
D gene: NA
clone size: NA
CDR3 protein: CASMIETQYF
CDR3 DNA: TGTGCCAGCATGATAGAGACCCAGTACTTC

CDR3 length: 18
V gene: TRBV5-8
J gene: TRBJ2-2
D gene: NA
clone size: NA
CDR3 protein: CASSLSRGRGPNTGELFF
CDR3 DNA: TGTGCCAGCAGCTTGTCACGGGGTCGGGGGCCGAACACCGGGGAGCTGTTTTTT

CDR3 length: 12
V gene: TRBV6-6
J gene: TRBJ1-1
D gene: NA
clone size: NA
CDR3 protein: CASSYSVDEAFF
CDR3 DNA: TGTGCCAGCAGTTACAGTGTCGATGAAGCTTTCTTT

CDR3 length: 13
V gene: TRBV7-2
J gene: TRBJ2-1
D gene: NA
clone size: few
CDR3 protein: CASSLWTDQEQFF
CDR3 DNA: TGTGCCAGCAGCCTCTGGACTGACCAGGAGCAGTTCTTC

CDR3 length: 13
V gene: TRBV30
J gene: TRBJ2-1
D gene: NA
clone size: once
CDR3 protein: CAWRRDSNNEQFF
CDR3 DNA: TGTGCCTGGAGGCGGGACAGCAACAATGAGCAGTTCTTC

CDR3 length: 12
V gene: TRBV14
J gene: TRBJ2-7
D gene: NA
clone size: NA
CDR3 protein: CASSQLGLEQYF
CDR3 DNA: TGTGCCAGCAGCCAATTGGGGCTCGAGCAGTACTTC

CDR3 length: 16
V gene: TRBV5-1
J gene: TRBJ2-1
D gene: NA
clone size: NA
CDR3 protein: CASSFIKGRSYNEQFF
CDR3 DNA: TGCGCCAGCAGCTTTATTAAGGGTCGCTCCTACAATGAGCAGTTCTTC

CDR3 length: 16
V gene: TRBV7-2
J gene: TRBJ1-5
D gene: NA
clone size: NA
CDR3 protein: CASSLDQGGSNQPQHF
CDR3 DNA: TGTGCCAGCAGCTTAGATCAGGGTGGAAGCAATCAGCCCCAGCATTTT

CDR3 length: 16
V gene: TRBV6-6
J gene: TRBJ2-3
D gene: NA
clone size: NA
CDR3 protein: CASSSRGTDITDTQYF
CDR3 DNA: TGTGCCAGCAGCTCGCGGGGGACAGACATTACAGATACGCAGTATTTT

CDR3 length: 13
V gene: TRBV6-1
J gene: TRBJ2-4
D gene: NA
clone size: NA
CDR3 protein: CASTNLAKNIQYF
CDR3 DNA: TGTGCCAGCACTAACTTAGCCAAAAACATTCAGTACTTC

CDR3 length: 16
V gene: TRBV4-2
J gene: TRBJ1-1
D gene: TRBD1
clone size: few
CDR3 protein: CASSLGQGIRHTEAFF
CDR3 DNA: TGTGCCAGCAGCCTAGGACAGGGTATACGACACACTGAAGCTTTCTTT

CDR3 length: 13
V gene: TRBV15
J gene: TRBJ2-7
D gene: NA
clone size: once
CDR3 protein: CATSRQGGYEQYF
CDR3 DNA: TGTGCCACCAGCAGACAGGGGGGATACGAGCAGTACTTC

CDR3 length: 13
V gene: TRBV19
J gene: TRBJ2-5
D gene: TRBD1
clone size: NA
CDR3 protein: CASSNRDSETQYF
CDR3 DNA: TGTGCCAGTAGTAACCGGGACAGTGAGACCCAGTACTTC

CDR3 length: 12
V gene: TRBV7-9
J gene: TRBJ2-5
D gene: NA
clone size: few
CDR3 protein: CASSSPRLTQYF
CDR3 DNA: TGTGCCAGCAGCTCTCCCCGATTGACCCAGTACTTC

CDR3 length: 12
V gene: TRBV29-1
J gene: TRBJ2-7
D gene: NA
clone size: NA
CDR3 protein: CSVEDFSYEQYF
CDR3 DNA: TGCAGCGTTGAGGACTTTTCCTACGAGCAGTACTTC

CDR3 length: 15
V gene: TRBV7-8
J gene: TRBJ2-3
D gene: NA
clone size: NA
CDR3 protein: CASSLAGGRTDTQYF
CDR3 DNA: TGTGCCAGCAGCTTAGCGGGGGGACGCACAGATACGCAGTATTTT

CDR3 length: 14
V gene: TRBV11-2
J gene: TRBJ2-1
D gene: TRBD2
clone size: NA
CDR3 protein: CASSFGGGAFPQFF
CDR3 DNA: TGTGCCAGCAGCTTCGGCGGGGGGGCGTTTCCGCAGTTCTTC

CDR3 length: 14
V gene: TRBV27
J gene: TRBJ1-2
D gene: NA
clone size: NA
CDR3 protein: CASSLDPSNYGYTF
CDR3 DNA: TGTGCCAGCAGTCTGGACCCTTCTAACTATGGCTACACCTTC

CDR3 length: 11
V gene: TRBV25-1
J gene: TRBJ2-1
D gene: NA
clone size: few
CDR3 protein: CASSERYEQFF
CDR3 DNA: TGTGCCAGCAGTGAACGATATGAGCAGTTCTTC

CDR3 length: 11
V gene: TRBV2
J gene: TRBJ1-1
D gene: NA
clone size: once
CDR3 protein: CASSRNTEAFF
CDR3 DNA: TGTGCCAGCAGTAGGAACACTGAAGCTTTCTTT

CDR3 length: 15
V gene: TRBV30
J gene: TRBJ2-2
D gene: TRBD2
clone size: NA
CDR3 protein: CAWSRTSQNTGELFF
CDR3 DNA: TGTGCCTGGAGCAGGACTAGCCAGAACACCGGGGAGCTGTTTTTT

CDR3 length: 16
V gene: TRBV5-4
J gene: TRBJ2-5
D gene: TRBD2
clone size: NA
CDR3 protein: CASSTSSGGIRETQYF
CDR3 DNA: TGTGCCAGCAGCACAAGTAGCGGGGGGATTCGGGAGACCCAGTACTTC

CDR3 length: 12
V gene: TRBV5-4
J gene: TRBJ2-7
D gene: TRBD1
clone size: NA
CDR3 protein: CASSLDRAEQYF
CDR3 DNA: TGTGCCAGCAGCTTAGACAGGGCCGAGCAGTACTTC

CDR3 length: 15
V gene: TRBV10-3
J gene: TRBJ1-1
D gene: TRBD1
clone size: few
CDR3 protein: CAISAWQGEDTEAFF
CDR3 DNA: TGTGCCATCAGTGCTTGGCAGGGGGAGGACACTGAAGCTTTCTTT

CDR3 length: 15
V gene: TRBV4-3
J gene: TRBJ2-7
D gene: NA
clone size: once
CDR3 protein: CASSQETVSSYEQYF
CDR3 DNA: TGCGCCAGCAGCCAAGAGACGGTGAGCTCCTACGAGCAGTACTTC

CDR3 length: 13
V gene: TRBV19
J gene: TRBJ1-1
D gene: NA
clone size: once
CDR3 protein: CASMDRWNTEAFF
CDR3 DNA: TGTGCCAGTATGGACAGATGGAACACTGAAGCTTTCTTT

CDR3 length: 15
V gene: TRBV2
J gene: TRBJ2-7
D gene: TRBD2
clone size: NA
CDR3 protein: CASGGGQGLSYEQYF
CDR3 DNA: TGTGCCAGCGGCGGGGGGCAGGGCCTCTCCTACGAGCAGTACTTC

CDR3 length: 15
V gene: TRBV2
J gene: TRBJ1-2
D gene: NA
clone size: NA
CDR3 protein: CASSASAVANYGYTF
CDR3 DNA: TGTGCCAGCAGCGCCTCGGCGGTAGCTAACTATGGCTACACCTTC

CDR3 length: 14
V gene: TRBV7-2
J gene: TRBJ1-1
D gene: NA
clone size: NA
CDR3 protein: CASSYGTWNTEAFF
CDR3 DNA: TGTGCCAGCAGCTACGGGACTTGGAACACTGAAGCTTTCTTT

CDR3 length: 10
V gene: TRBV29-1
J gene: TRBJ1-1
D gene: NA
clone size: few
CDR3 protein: CSAIDTEAFF
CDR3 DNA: TGCAGCGCAATAGACACTGAAGCTTTCTTT

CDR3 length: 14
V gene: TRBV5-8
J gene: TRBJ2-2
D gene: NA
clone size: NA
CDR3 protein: CASSLGYRSGELFF
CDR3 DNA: TGTGCCAGCAGCTTGGGCTATAGGTCCGGGGAGCTGTTTTTT

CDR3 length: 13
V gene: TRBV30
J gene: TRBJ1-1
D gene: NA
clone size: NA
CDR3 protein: CAWTRGVGTEAFF
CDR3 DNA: TGTGCCTGGACACGCGGGGTAGGCACTGAAGCTTTCTTT

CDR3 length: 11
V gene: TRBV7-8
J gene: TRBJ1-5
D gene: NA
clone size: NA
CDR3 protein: CASSAGGPQHF
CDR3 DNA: TGTGCCAGCAGCGCGGGAGGGCCCCAGCATTTT

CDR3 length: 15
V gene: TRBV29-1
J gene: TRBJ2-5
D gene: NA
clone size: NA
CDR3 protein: CSVLPPSHRQETQYF
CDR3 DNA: TGCAGCGTCTTGCCCCCCTCTCATAGACAAGAGACCCAGTACTTC